This entry lists 8 T cell receptor beta chains sequenced from one sample in a study of shared clonotypes between healthy human individuals. Naive CD8 cells lacked CD45RO, underwent positive selection for CCR7 and left out terminally differentiated effector memory CD45RA+ cells. Only in-frame clones appear in the TCRdb table, and some are missing; sequencing was by immunoSEQ multiplex PCR. The sample records over 750,000 clones, roughly 96% being singletons. Sample: naive CD8+ T cells sorted from blood. The receptors shown here come from a man aged 30-40 years in good health.

The genes are TRBV6-5 and TRBJ1-1; D not resolved. This CDR3 region has 15 residues. V shed 0 bases and J shed 4 bases, with 12 bases lying between them. Germline V CDR1 and CDR2: MNHEY, SVGAGI. The CDR3 nucleotides read TGTGCCAGCAGTTACTCGCGGGATTTCCGCACTGAAGCTTTCTTT. As protein: CASSYSRDFRTEAFF.

The V gene is TRBV10-3, the J gene TRBJ2-7, with no clear D. V gave up 6 bases and J gave up 1 base, with 7 bases separating them. The CDR3 has 12 amino acids. Per germline, CDR1 ENHRY and CDR2 SYGVKD. DNA of the CDR3: TGTGCCATCAGACAGCCGTCCTACGAGCAGTACTTC. The encoded protein is CAIRQPSYEQYF.

The chain carries TRBV10-3 and TRBJ2-7; perhaps D is TRBD1 or TRBD2 (5 bases each). CDR1 ENHRY and CDR2 SYGVKD come from the germline V gene. Trimming left V 6 bases short and J 4 bases short, with 16 bases between. The CDR3 length is 14 residues. CDR3 region: CAIRPGRAPYEQYF. The CDR3 nucleotides read TGTGCCATCAGACCGGGACGAGCCCCTTACGAGCAGTACTTC.

The chain combines TRBV7-8 with TRBJ1-2; the D is unclear. CDR1 and CDR2 from the germline V gene are SGHVS and FQNEAQ. CDR3 length: 13 amino acids. The V and J ends lost 1 base and 6 bases respectively, with 9 bases between them. This CDR3 reads CASSLEFGNGYTF. CDR3 nucleotide sequence: TGTGCCAGCAGCTTAGAATTTGGGAATGGCTACACCTTC. The full variable domain, with the rest looked up from reference TRBV7-8 and TRBJ1-2, is GAGVSQSPRYKVAKRGQDVALRCDPISGHVSLFWYQQALGQGPEFLTYFQNEAQLDKSGLPSDRFFAERPEGSVSTLKIQRTQQEDSAVYLCASSLEFGNGYTFGSGTRLTVV.

In this sample, this clone turned up once. The rearrangement uses TRBV4-1 and TRBJ2-7; 9 bases fit TRBD2. Trimming took 3 bases from V and 3 from J; bases not matched to a gene: 9. The CDR3 has 16 amino acids. CDR1 MGHRA and CDR2 YSYEKL come from the germline V gene. The CDR3 spells CASSQGAGGRRYEQYF. In DNA form, the CDR3 reads TGCGCCAGCAGCCAGGGCGCGGGAGGGCGACGCTACGAGCAGTACTTC.

The sample holds one count of this clone. V and J are TRBV7-9 and TRBJ2-2; TRBD1 is a possible D gene (5 bases). The CDR3 is 17 amino acids. V was trimmed by 5 bases and J by 1 base, leaving 17 bases between them. The germline CDR1 and CDR2 sequences are SEHNR and FQNEAQ (reference sequence). The CDR3 nucleotides read TGTGCCAGCAGCCAAAGTCAGGGAAAATTGAACACCGGGGAGCTGTTTTTT. It encodes CASSQSQGKLNTGELFF. Full variable domain (remainder filled in from reference TRBV7-9 and TRBJ2-2): DTGVSQNPRHKITKRGQNVTFRCDPISEHNRLYWYRQTLGQGPEFLTYFQNEAQLEKSRLLSDRFSAERPKGSFSTLEIQRTEQGDSAMYLCASSQSQGKLNTGELFFGEGSRLTVL.

The chain uses TRBV29-1 and TRBJ1-1; no clear D gene. The V and J ends lost 4 bases and 2 bases respectively, with 5 bases between them. The CDR3 consists of 11 residues. CDR1 and CDR2 (germline): SQVTM, ANQGSEA. CDR3 protein: CSVVRNTEAFF. The CDR3 DNA is TGCAGCGTTGTTAGAAACACTGAAGCTTTCTTT.

The chain has TRBV7-9 and TRBJ2-7; the D gene could be TRBD1 or TRBD2 (5 bases each). Germline V gene lookup returns CDR1 SEHNR and CDR2 FQNEAQ (reference sequence). This CDR3 is 14 amino acids long. Deletions cut 1 base from V and 2 bases from J, with 9 bases between. The CDR3 DNA follows: TGTGCCAGCAGCTTAGATCAGGGACCCTACGAGCAGTACTTC. Its protein product is CASSLDQGPYEQYF.